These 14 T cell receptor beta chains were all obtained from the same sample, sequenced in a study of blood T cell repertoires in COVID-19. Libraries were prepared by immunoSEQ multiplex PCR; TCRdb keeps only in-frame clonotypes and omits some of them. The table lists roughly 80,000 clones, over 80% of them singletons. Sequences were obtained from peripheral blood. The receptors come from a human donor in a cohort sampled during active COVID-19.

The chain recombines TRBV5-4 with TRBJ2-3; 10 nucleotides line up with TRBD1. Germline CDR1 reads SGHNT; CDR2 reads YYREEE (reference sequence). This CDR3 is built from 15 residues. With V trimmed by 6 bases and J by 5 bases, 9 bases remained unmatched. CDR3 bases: TGTGCCAGCACCTCTCGACAGGGGGCAGGAGATACGCAGTATTTT. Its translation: CASTSRQGAGDTQYF. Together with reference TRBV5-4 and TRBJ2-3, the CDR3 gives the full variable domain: ETGVTQSPTHLIKTRGQQVTLRCSSQSGHNTVSWYQQALGQGPQFIFQYYREEENGRGNFPPRFSGLQFPNYSSELNVNALELDDSALYLCASTSRQGAGDTQYFGPGTRLTVL.

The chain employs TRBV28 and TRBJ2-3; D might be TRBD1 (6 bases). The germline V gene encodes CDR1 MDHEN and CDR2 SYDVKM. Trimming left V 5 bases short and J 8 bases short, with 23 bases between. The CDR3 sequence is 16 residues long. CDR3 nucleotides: TGTGCCAGCAGTCCGCGGACAGCCGCCATAGGGAGTACGCAGTATTTT. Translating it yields CASSPRTAAIGSTQYF. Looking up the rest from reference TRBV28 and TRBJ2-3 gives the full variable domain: DVKVTQSSRYLVKRTGEKVFLECVQDMDHENMFWYRQDPGLGLRLIYFSYDVKMKEKGDIPEGYSVSREKKERFSLILESASTNQTSMYLCASSPRTAAIGSTQYFGPGTRLTVL.

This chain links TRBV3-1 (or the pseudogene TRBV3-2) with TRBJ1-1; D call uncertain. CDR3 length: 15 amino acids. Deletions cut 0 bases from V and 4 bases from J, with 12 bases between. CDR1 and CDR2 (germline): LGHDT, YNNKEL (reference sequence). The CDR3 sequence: CASSQDEGWGTEAFF. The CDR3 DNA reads TGTGCCAGCAGCCAAGATGAGGGTTGGGGCACTGAAGCTTTCTTT.

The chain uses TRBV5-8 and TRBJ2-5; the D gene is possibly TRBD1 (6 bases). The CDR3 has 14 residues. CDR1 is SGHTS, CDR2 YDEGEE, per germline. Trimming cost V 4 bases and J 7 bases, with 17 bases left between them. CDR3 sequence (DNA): TGTGCCAGCAGCGTCGGACAGTCCTTTGGGACCCAGTACTTC. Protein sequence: CASSVGQSFGTQYF.

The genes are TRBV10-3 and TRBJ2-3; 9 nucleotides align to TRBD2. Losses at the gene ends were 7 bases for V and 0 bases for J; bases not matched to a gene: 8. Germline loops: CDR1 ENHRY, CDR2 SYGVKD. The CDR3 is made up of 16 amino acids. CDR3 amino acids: CAITGVAGASTDTQYF. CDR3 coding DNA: TGTGCCATCACCGGGGTAGCGGGGGCGAGCACAGATACGCAGTATTTT.

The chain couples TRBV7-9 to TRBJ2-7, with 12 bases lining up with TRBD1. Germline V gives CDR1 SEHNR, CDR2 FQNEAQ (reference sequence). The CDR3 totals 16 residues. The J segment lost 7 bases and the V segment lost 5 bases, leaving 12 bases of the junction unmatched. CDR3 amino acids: CASSPTGTGGGDEQYF. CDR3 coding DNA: TGTGCCAGCAGCCCGACCGGGACAGGGGGCGGGGATGAGCAGTACTTC.

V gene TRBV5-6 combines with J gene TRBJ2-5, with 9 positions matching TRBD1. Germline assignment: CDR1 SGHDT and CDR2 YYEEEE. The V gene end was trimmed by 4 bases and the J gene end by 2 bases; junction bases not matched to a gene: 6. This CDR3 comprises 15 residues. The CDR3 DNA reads TGTGCCAGCAGCGTTCGGGACAGGGCACAAGAGACCCAGTACTTC. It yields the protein CASSVRDRAQETQYF.

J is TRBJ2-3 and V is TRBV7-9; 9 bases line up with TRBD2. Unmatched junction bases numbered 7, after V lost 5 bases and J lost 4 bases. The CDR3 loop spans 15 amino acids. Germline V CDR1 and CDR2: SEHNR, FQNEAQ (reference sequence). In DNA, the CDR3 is TGTGCCAGCAGCGACCGCGGGGGGGGCGCAGATACGCAGTATTTT. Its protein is CASSDRGGGADTQYF. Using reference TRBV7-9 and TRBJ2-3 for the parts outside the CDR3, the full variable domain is DTGVSQNPRHKITKRGQNVTFRCDPISEHNRLYWYRQTLGQGPEFLTYFQNEAQLEKSRLLSDRFSAERPKGSFSTLEIQRTEQGDSAMYLCASSDRGGGADTQYFGPGTRLTVL.

CDR3 loop: CASTRTSGSSGANVLTF. As DNA, the CDR3 is TGTGCCAGCACGCGGACTAGCGGATCCTCTGGGGCCAACGTCCTGACTTTC. V usage is TRBV11-3 and J usage is TRBJ2-6, with 10 bases matching TRBD2. With 7 bases clipped from V and 0 bases from J, the junction kept 6 bases outside the gene matches. This CDR3 has 17 amino acids. Germline CDR1 and CDR2: SGHNT and YENEEA.

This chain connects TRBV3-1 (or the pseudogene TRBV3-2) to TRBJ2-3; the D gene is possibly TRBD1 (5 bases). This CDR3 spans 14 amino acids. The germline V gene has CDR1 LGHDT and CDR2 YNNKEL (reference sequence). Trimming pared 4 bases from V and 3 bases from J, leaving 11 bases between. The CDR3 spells CASSRGATTDTQYF. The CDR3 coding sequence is TGTGCCAGCAGCCGTGGGGCCACGACAGATACGCAGTATTTT.

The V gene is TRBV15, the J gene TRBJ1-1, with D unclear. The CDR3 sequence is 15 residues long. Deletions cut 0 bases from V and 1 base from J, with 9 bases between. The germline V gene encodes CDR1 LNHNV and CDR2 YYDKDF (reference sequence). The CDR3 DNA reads TGTGCCACCAGCAGAGATACCGCAGGGAACACTGAAGCTTTCTTT. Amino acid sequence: CATSRDTAGNTEAFF.

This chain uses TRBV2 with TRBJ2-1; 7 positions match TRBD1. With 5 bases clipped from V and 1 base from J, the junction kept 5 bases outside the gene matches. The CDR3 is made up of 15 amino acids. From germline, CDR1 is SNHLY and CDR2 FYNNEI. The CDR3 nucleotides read TGTGCCAGCAGTCCTCCGGGACAGTCCTACAATGAGCAGTTCTTC. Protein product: CASSPPGQSYNEQFF.

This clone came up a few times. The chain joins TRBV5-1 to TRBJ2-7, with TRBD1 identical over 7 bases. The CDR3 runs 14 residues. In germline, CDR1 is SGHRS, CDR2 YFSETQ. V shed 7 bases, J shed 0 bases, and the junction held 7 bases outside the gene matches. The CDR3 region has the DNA TGCGCCAGCTCCTCCCGGACAGGCTCCTACGAGCAGTACTTC. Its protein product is CASSSRTGSYEQYF.

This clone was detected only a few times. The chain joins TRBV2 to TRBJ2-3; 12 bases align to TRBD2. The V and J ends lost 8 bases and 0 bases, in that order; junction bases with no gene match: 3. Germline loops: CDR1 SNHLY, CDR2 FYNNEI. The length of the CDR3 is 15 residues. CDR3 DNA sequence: TGTGCCAGCCGTCTAGCGGGAGGGAGCACAGATACGCAGTATTTT. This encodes CASRLAGGSTDTQYF.